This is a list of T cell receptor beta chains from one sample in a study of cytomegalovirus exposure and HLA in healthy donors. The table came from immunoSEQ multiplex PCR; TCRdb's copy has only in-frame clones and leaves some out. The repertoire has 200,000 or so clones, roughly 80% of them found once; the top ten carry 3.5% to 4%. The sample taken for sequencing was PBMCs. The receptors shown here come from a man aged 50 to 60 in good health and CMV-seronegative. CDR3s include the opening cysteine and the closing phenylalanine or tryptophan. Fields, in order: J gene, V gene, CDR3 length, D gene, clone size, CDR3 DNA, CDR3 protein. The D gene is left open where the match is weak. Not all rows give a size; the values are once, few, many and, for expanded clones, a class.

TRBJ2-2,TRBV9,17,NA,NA,TGTGCCAGCAGCGGTACAGGGACCTCCACGAACACCGGGGAGCTGTTTTTT,CASSGTGTSTNTGELFF
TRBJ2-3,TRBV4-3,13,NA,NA,TGCGCCAGCAGCCCAGGGACAAGAGATACGCAGTATTTT,CASSPGTRDTQYF
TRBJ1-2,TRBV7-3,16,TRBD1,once,TGTGCCAGCAGCTTAACCGGGCAGGGGGCGAGCTATGGCTACACCTTC,CASSLTGQGASYGYTF
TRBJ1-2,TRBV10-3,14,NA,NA,TGTGCCATCAGTGGTGAGGAGGATAGCTATGGCTACACCTTC,CAISGEEDSYGYTF
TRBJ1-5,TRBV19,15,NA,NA,TGTGCCACCACGGGCTGGGGCTTACACAATCAGCCCCAGCATTTT,CATTGWGLHNQPQHF
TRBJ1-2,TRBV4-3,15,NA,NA,TGCGCCAGCAGCCACTCCCAGGGAGGCAAGGGGGGCTACACCTTC,CASSHSQGGKGGYTF
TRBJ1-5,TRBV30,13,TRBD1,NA,TGTGCCTGGGGGGACAGGAGCAATCAGCCCCAGCATTTT,CAWGDRSNQPQHF
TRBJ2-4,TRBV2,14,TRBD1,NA,TGTGCCAGCAGTGGGACAGGGGGCAAAAACATTCAGTACTTC,CASSGTGGKNIQYF
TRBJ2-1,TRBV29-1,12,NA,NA,TGCAGCGCGATGCGTAGCGGTAATGAGCAGTTCTTC,CSAMRSGNEQFF
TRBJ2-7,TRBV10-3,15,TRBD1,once,TGTGCCATCAGGGGAGGGACAGGGCCCTCGACTGAGCAGTACTTC,CAIRGGTGPSTEQYF
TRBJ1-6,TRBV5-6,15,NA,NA,TGTGCCAGCAGCACCCTGGGGGGGCAAAATTCACCCCTCCACTTT,CASSTLGGQNSPLHF
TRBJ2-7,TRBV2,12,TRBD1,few,TGTGCCAGCATGGGGACAGGGCGCGAGCAGTACTTC,CASMGTGREQYF
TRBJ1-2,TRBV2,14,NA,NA,TGTGCCAGCAGTGGAACCGGGAGTTACTATGGCTACACCTTC,CASSGTGSYYGYTF
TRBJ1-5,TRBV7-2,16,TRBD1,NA,TGTGCCAGCAGCTTAGTCGGGACAGGCAGCAATCAGCCCCAGCATTTT,CASSLVGTGSNQPQHF
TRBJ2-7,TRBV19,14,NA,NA,TGTGCCAGTAGTGCCAAACGGGACTCCTACGAGCAGTACTTC,CASSAKRDSYEQYF
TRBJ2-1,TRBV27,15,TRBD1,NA,TGTGCCAGCAGTTTCCCGGGACAGGGTCGGAATGAGCAGTTCTTC,CASSFPGQGRNEQFF
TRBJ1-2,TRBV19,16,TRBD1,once,TGTGCCAGTAGTATTATGGAGGGGGCGCGCCTCGGGGGCTACACCTTC,CASSIMEGARLGGYTF
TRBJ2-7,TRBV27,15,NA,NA,TGTGCCAGCAGTTTGAAAGGGACATGGTCTTACGAGCAGTACTTC,CASSLKGTWSYEQYF
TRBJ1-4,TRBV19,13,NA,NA,TGTGCCAGTAGTATTTTTGTAGCTGAAAAACTGTTTTTT,CASSIFVAEKLFF
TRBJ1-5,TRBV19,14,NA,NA,TGTGCCACTAAGGAGGGGTTTAGCAATCAGCCCCAGCATTTT,CATKEGFSNQPQHF